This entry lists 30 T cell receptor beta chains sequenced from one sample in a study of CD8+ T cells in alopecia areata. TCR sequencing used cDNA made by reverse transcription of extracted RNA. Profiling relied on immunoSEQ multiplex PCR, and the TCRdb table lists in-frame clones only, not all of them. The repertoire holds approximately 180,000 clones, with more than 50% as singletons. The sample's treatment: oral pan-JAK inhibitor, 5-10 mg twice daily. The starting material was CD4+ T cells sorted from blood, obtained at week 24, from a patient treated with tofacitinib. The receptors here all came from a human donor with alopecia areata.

The CDR3 DNA is TGTGCCAGCTCACGGACGACAGGGGAGACTGAAGCTTTCTTT. Translation gives CASSRTTGETEAFF. The chain uses TRBV18 and TRBJ1-1, with 8 bases matching TRBD1. CDR3 length: 14 residues. Germline values: CDR1 KGHSH, CDR2 LQKENI. Germline trimming cut 4 bases from V and 5 bases from J; bases unmatched to any gene: 6.

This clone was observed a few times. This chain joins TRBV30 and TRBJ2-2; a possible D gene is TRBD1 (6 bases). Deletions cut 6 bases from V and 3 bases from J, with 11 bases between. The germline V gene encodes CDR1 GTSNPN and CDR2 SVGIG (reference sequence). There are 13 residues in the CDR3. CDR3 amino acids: CACNRVDTGELFF. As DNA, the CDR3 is TGTGCCTGTAACAGGGTTGACACCGGGGAGCTGTTTTTT.

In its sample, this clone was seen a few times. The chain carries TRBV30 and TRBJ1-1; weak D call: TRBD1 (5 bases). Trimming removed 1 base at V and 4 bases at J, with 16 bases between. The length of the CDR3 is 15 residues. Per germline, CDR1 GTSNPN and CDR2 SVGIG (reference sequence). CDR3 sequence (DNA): TGTGCCTGGAGTGGTAAACGAGGGGCGATCACTGAAGCTTTCTTT. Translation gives CAWSGKRGAITEAFF. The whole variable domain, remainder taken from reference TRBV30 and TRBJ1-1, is SQTIHQWPATLVQPVGSPLSLECTVEGTSNPNLYWYRQAAGRGLQLLFYSVGIGQISSEVPQNLSASRPQDRQFILSSKKLLLSDSGFYLCAWSGKRGAITEAFFGQGTRLTVV.

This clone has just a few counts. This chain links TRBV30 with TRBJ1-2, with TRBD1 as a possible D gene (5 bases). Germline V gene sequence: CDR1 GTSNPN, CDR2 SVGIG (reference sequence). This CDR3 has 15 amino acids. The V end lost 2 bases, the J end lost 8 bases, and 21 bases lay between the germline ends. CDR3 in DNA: TGTGCCTGGAGTCTATCGGACACGACTATGAGGGGCTACACCTTC. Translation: CAWSLSDTTMRGYTF.

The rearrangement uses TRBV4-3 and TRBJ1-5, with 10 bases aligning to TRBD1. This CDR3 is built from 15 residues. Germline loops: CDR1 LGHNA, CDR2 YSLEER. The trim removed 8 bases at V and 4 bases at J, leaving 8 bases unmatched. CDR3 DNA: TGCGCCAGCGCCTTATGGGACAGGGGTAATCAGCCCCAGCATTTT. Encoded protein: CASALWDRGNQPQHF.

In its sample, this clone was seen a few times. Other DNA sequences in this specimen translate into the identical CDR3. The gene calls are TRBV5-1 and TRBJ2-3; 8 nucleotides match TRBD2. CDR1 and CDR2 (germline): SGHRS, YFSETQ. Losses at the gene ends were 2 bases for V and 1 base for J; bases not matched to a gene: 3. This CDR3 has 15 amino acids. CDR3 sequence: CASSLAGVGTDTQYF. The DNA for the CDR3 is TGCGCCAGCAGCTTAGCGGGGGTCGGCACAGATACGCAGTATTTT.

The CDR3 sequence: CATQFGMGSNQPQHF. The CDR3 DNA reads TGTGCCACCCAGTTCGGTATGGGGAGCAATCAGCCCCAGCATTTT. The V and J genes are TRBV6-1 and TRBJ1-5, with D unclear. CDR1 is MNHNS, CDR2 SASEGT, per germline. This CDR3 spans 15 amino acids. V lost 10 bases and J lost 1, with 17 bases in between.

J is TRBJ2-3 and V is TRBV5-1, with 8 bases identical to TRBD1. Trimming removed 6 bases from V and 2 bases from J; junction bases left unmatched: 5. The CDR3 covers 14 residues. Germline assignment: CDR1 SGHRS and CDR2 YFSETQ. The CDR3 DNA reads TGCGCCAGCAAGACAGGGGCCAACACAGATACGCAGTATTTT. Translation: CASKTGANTDTQYF.

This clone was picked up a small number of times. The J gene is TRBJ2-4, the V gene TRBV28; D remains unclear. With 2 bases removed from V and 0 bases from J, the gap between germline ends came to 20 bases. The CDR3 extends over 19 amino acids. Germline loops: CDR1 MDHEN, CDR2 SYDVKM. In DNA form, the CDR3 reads TGTGCCAGCAGTTTACTTACACGGTCGCGGACCTTAGCCAAAAACATTCAGTACTTC. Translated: CASSLLTRSRTLAKNIQYF.

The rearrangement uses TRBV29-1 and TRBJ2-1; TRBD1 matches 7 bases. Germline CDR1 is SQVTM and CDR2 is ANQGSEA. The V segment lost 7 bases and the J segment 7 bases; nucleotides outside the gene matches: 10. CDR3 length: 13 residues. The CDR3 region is CSARQGVGNEQFF. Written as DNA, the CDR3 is TGCAGCGCTAGACAGGGAGTGGGGAATGAGCAGTTCTTC.

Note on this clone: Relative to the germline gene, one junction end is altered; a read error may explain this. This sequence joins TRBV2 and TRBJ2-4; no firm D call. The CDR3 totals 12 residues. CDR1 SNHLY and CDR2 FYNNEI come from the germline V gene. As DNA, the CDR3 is TGTGCCAGCAGGGACCCCGGTGAAGGGTTTTGCTTC. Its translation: CASRDPGEGFCF.

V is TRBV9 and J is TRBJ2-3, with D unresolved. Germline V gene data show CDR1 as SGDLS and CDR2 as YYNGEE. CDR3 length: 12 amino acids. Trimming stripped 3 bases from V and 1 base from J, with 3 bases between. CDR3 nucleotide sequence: TGTGCCAGCAGCGGACGCACAGATACGCAGTATTTT. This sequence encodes CASSGRTDTQYF.

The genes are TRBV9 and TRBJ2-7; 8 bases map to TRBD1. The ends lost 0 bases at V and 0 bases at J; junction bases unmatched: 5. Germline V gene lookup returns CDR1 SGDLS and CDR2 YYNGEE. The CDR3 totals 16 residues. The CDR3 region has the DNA TGTGCCAGCAGCGTAGGAGCAGGGGGCTACTCCTACGAGCAGTACTTC. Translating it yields CASSVGAGGYSYEQYF.

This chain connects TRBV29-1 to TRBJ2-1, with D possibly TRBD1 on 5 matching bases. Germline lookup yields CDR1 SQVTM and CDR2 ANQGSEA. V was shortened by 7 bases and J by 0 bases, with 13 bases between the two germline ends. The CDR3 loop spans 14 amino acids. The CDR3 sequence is CSATRQTSYNEQFF. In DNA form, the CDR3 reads TGCAGCGCCACCCGACAGACCTCCTACAATGAGCAGTTCTTC.

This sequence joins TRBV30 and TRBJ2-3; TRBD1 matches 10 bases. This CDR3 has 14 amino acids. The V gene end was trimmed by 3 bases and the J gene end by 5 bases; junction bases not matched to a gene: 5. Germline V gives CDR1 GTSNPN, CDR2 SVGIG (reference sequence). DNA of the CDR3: TGTGCCTGGAGGGGACAGGGGAGGGGAGATACGCAGTATTTT. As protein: CAWRGQGRGDTQYF.

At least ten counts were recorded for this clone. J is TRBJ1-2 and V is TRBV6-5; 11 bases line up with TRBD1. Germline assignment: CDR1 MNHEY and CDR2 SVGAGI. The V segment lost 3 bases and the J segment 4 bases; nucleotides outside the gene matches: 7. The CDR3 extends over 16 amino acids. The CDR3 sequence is CASSYIRTGGGYGYTF. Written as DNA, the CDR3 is TGTGCCAGCAGTTATATCCGGACAGGGGGCGGCTATGGCTACACCTTC.

CDR3 bases: TGCGCCAGCAGCTTGGACAGGATTTCAGATACGCAGTATTTT. It encodes CASSLDRISDTQYF. This sequence joins TRBV5-1 and TRBJ2-3; possibly TRBD1 for D (5 bases). The germline gives CDR1 SGHRS, CDR2 YFSETQ. This CDR3 spans 14 amino acids. V shed 0 bases and J shed 4 bases, with 9 bases lying between them.

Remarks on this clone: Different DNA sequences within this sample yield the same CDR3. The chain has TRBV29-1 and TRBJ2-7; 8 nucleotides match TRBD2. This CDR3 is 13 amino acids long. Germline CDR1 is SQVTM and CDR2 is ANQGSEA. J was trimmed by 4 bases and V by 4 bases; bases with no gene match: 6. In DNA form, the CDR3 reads TGCAGCGTTGTAACGGGCGGGGGGTACGAGCAGTACTTC. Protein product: CSVVTGGGYEQYF.

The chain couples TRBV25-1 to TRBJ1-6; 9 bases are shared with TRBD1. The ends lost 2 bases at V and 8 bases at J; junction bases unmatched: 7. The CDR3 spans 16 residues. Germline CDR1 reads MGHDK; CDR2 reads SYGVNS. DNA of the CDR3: TGTGCCAGCAGTGAACTGGGACAGGGAAAGGATTCACCCCTCCACTTT. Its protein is CASSELGQGKDSPLHF.

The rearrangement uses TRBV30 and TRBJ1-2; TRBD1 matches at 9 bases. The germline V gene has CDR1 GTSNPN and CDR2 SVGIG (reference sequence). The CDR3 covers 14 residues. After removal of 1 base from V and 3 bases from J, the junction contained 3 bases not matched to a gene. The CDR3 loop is CAWSGDREYYGYTF. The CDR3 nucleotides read TGTGCCTGGAGTGGGGACAGGGAATACTATGGCTACACCTTC.

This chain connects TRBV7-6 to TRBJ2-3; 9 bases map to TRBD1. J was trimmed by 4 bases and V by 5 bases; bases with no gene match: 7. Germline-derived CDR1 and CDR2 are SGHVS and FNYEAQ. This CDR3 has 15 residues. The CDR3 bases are TGTGCCAGCAGCAAGCCGGGACAGGGCGCAGATACGCAGTATTTT. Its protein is CASSKPGQGADTQYF.

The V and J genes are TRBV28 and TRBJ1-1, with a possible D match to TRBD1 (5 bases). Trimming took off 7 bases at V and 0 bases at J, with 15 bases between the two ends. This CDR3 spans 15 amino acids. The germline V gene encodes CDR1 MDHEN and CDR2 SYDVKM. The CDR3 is CASTREDTLNTEAFF. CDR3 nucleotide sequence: TGTGCCAGCACCCGGGAGGACACACTGAACACTGAAGCTTTCTTT.

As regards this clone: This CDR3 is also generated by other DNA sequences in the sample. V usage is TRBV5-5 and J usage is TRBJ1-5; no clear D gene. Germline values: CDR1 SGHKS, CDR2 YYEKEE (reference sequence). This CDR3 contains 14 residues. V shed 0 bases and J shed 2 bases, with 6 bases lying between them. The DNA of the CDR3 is TGTGCCAGCAGCTTGGCCGGGGGCAATCAGCCCCAGCATTTT. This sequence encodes CASSLAGGNQPQHF.

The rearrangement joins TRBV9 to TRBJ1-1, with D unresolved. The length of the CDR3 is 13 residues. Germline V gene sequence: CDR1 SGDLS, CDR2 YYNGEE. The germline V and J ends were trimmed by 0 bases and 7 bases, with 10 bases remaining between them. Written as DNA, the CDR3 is TGTGCCAGCAGCGTAGTTCGGTCGGGTGAAGCTTTCTTT. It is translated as CASSVVRSGEAFF.

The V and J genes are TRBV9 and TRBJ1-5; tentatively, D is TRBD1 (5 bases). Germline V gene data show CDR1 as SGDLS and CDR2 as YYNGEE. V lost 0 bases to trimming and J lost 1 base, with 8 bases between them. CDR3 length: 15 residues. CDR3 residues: CASSVGEGSNQPQHF. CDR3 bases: TGTGCCAGCAGCGTAGGAGAGGGGAGCAATCAGCCCCAGCATTTT.

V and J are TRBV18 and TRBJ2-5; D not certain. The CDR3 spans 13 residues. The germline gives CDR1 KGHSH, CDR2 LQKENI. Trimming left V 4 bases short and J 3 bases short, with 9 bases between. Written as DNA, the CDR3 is TGTGCCAGCTCACTTGGACCCAAAGAGACCCAGTACTTC. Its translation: CASSLGPKETQYF.

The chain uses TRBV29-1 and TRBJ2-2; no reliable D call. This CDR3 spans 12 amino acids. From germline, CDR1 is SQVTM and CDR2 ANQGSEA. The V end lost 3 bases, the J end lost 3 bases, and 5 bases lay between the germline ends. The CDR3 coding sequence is TGCAGCGTTGACACATACACCGGGGAGCTGTTTTTT. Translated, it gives CSVDTYTGELFF.

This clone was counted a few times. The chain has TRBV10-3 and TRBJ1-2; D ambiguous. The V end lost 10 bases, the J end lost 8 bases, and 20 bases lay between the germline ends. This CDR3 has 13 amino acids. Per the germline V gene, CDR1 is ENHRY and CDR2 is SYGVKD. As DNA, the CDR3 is TGTGCCAGCCGGACGCACTTTCCAGGAGGCTACACCTTC. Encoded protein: CASRTHFPGGYTF.

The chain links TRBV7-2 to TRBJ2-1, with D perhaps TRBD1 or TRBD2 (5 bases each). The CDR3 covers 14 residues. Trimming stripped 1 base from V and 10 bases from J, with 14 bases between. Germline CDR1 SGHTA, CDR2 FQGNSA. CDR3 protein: CASSLEGPQREQFF. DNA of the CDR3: TGTGCCAGCAGCTTAGAGGGACCCCAAAGAGAGCAGTTCTTC.

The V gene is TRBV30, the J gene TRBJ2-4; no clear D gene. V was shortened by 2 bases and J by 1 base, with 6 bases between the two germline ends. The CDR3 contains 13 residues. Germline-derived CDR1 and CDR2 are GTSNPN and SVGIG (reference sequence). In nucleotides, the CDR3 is TGTGCCTGGAGTACCAACGCCAAAAACATTCAGTACTTC. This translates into CAWSTNAKNIQYF.